Shown below are 12 T cell receptor beta chains from a single sample sequenced in a study of T cell responses to AZD1222 COVID-19 vaccine. Sequencing was performed with immunoSEQ multiplex PCR; in TCRdb, only in-frame clones are kept and a portion is missing. The table records about 76,000 clones, more than 60% of them present only once. The sequencing here drew on peripheral blood, taken 28 days after the second dose of the MenACWY control vaccine. These receptors all stem from an adult who received the MenACWY meningococcal vaccine as a control.

The V gene is TRBV19, the J gene TRBJ1-4; tentative D call: TRBD1 (5 bases). The CDR3 is 15 amino acids. From germline, CDR1 is LNHDA and CDR2 SQIVND (reference sequence). Deletions cut 9 bases from V and 5 bases from J, with 19 bases between. This CDR3 reads CASNQNGGGNEKLFF. The CDR3 DNA reads as TGTGCCAGCAACCAAAATGGGGGGGGAAATGAAAAACTGTTTTTT.

The rearrangement uses TRBV20-1 and TRBJ2-3, with D unresolved. Trimming cost V 4 bases and J 5 bases, with 7 bases left between them. Germline V gene data show CDR1 as DFQATT and CDR2 as SNEGSKA (reference sequence). This CDR3 contains 11 residues. The CDR3 reads CSATPEDTQYF. CDR3 coding DNA: TGCAGTGCTACCCCCGAAGATACGCAGTATTTT.

The V gene is TRBV10-3, the J gene TRBJ1-2; D is unresolved. V shed 3 bases and J shed 8 bases, with 13 bases lying between them. Looked up from germline, CDR1 is ENHRY and CDR2 is SYGVKD. The CDR3 has 13 residues. The CDR3 bases are TGTGCCATCAGTGATCCGGCAGTAGAGGGCTACACCTTC. Protein product: CAISDPAVEGYTF.

The chain employs TRBV6-5 and TRBJ1-3; no reliable D call. Trimming took off 4 bases at V and 0 bases at J, with 13 bases between the two ends. CDR1 is MNHEY, CDR2 SVGAGI, per germline. CDR3 size: 16 residues. CDR3 DNA: TGTGCCAGCAGTTCTACCCTAGGGTTCTCTGGAAACACCATATATTTT. Protein: CASSSTLGFSGNTIYF.

V is TRBV30 and J is TRBJ1-5, with 7 bases fitting TRBD1. The length of the CDR3 is 14 residues. Germline CDR1 GTSNPN, CDR2 SVGIG (reference sequence). Trimming cost V 0 bases and J 7 bases; bases outside gene matches: 6. CDR3 in DNA: TGTGCCTGGAGTGTACAAGGGGGCGAGCAGCCCCAGCATTTT. This translates into CAWSVQGGEQPQHF.

The chain carries TRBV4-2 and TRBJ1-2; D perhaps matches TRBD1 (5 bases). Germline-derived CDR1 and CDR2 are LGHNA and YNFKEQ. This CDR3 has 14 residues. Trimming removed 0 bases at V and 4 bases at J, with 9 bases between. The CDR3 reads CASSQDRGAYGYTF. CDR3 in DNA: TGTGCCAGCAGCCAAGATCGAGGGGCCTATGGCTACACCTTC.

This sequence joins TRBV6-5 and TRBJ1-2; 8 nucleotides agree with TRBD1. Germline lookup yields CDR1 MNHEY and CDR2 SVGAGI. The CDR3 runs 15 residues. With 4 bases clipped from V and 4 bases from J, the junction kept 8 bases outside the gene matches. CDR3 in DNA: TGTGCCAGCAGTTCCGTGGGACAGGACCTCTATGGCTACACCTTC. It is translated as CASSSVGQDLYGYTF.

The chain links TRBV7-9 to TRBJ2-2, with 8 bases that match TRBD1. J lost 1 base, V lost 3 bases, and 1 base had no gene match. CDR1 SEHNR and CDR2 FQNEAQ come from the germline V gene (reference sequence). The CDR3 has 15 residues. CDR3 bases: TGTGCCAGCAGCTTCGGACAGGGGAACACCGGGGAGCTGTTTTTT. Translation gives CASSFGQGNTGELFF.

This sequence joins TRBV2 and TRBJ1-6; maybe TRBD1 (5 bases). The CDR3 runs 14 residues. The V gene lost 3 bases and the J gene lost 10 bases, with 13 bases spanning the gap. The germline V gene encodes CDR1 SNHLY and CDR2 FYNNEI. In DNA, the CDR3 is TGTGCCAGCAGTGAGAGGGGAGCGAGGTCACCCCTCCACTTT. It encodes CASSERGARSPLHF.

The V gene is TRBV9, the J gene TRBJ1-1; D ambiguous. V dropped 4 bases and J dropped 1 base, with 11 bases sitting between them. The CDR3 has 14 residues. Germline-derived CDR1 and CDR2 are SGDLS and YYNGEE. The CDR3 DNA sequence: TGTGCCAGCAGCCCGAGCTCTAGGAACACTGAAGCTTTCTTT. It is translated as CASSPSSRNTEAFF.

The chain combines TRBV5-1 with TRBJ2-7, with 10 bases lining up with TRBD1. The CDR3 is 14 amino acids. J lost 2 bases, V lost 2 bases, and 1 base had no gene match. Germline V gives CDR1 SGHRS, CDR2 YFSETQ. CDR3 loop: CASSFDRGPYEQYF. Written as DNA, the CDR3 is TGCGCCAGCAGCTTCGACAGGGGGCCCTACGAGCAGTACTTC.

V is TRBV16 and J is TRBJ2-5, with D possibly being TRBD2 (6 bases). The germline V and J ends were trimmed by 0 bases and 3 bases, with 8 bases remaining between them. CDR3 length equals 14 residues. Per the germline V gene, CDR1 is KGHSY and CDR2 is FQNENV. The CDR3 region has the DNA TGTGCCAGCAGCCAATCGTGGACTAAAGAGACCCAGTACTTC. Translation gives CASSQSWTKETQYF.